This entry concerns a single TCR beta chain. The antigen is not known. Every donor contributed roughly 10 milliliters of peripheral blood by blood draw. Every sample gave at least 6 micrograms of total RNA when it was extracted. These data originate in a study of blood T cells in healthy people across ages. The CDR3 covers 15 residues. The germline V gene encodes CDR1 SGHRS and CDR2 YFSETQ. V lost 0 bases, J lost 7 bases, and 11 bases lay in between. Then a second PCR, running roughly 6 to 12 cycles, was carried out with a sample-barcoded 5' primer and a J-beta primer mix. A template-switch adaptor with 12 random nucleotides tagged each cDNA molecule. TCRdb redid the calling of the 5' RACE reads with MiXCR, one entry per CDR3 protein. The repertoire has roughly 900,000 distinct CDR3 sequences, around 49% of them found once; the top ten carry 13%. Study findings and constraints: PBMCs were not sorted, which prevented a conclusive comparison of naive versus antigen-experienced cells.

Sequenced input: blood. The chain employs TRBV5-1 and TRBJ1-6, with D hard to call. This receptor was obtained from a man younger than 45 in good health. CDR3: CASSLGVGGNSPLHF. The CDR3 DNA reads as TGCGCCAGCAGCTTGGGTGTGGGAGGGAATTCACCCCTCCACTTT.